The present T cell receptor (beta chain) was sequenced within a study of cytomegalovirus exposure and HLA in healthy donors. Notes on the study in general: TCR beta V segments were, for the most part, productive about 87% or about 30% of the time in an earlier analysis. Available immune exposure information was restricted to CMV serostatus only. In a later analysis, V- and J-gene trimming of beta chains associated with a DCLRE1C missense variant, replicated independently.

V lost 5 bases and J 1 base, leaving 17 bases between the germline ends. The CDR3 covers 17 residues. Germline-derived CDR1 and CDR2 are MNHEY and SMNVEV (reference sequence). With 60 Vbeta and 13 Jbeta primers, the PCR was carried out. Generated by immunoSEQ multiplex PCR, the TCRdb table keeps only in-frame clones and is missing some. Of about 120,000 clones in the sample, about 75% were seen once. Points on this clone: What it recognizes is unknown.

The TCR originated in a woman between 40 and 55 years old in good health and CMV-seropositive. Sequenced input: PBMCs. The chain employs TRBV27 and TRBJ2-2; D possibly corresponds to TRBD1 (5 bases). For the CDR3, the DNA is TGTGCCAGCAGTAGGCTCGACAGACCTCTGAACACCGGGGAGCTGTTTTTT. Translating gives CASSRLDRPLNTGELFF.